These 25 T cell receptor beta chains originate from one sample sequenced in a study of regulatory T cells in long-lasting Graves disease. Arm-PCR with iRepertoire HTBI primers amplified the CDR3 regions for these TCR beta libraries. TCRdb independently ran MiXCR on the multiplex PCR reads; one entry per CDR3 protein. Among about 560,000 distinct CDR3 sequences, approximately 16% were seen once, and the ten largest hold approximately 12%. Time point of the sample: newly diagnosed GD, antithyroid drugs for less than 3 months. TCR sequences were obtained from RNA taken from PBMCs. These sequences were also reported in another study, on T cells in Graves' hyperthyroidism and ophthalmopathy.

Sequencing was performed on peripheral blood mononuclear cells (PBMCs), taken at new diagnosis, from a patient treated with antithyroid drugs. The receptor set was obtained from a young man with Graves disease.

The chain combines TRBV30 with TRBJ1-5; the match to TRBD1 covers 7 bases. Germline CDR1 and CDR2: GTSNPN and SVGIG (reference sequence). Unmatched junction bases numbered 5, after V lost 3 bases and J lost 6 bases. This CDR3 comprises 13 residues. DNA of the CDR3: TGTGCCTGGAGCGGAGGGGGCGGTCAGCCCCAGCATTTT. Its translation: CAWSGGGGQPQHF. Drawing the rest from reference TRBV30 and TRBJ1-5, the complete variable domain is SQTIHQWPATLVQPVGSPLSLECTVEGTSNPNLYWYRQAAGRGLQLLFYSVGIGQISSEVPQNLSASRPQDRQFILSSKKLLLSDSGFYLCAWSGGGGQPQHFGDGTRLSIL.

This chain connects TRBV2 to TRBJ2-1, with 7 bases aligning to TRBD2. Per germline, CDR1 SNHLY and CDR2 FYNNEI. CDR3 size: 15 residues. Unmatched junction bases numbered 8, after V lost 9 bases and J lost 0 bases. CDR3 bases: TGTGCCAGGCAGGGCGGGGGTCTCTCCTACAATGAGCAGTTCTTC. This codes for CARQGGGLSYNEQFF.

The table lists this clonotype with a few counts. The rearrangement joins TRBV9 to TRBJ2-3; 7 nucleotides line up with TRBD2. J gave up 2 bases and V 0 bases, and 6 bases lay outside the gene matches. The CDR3 length is 16 residues. Germline V gene data show CDR1 as SGDLS and CDR2 as YYNGEE. In DNA, the CDR3 is TGTGCCAGCAGCGTAGATCCGGGAGGCCCCACAGATACGCAGTATTTT. This translates into CASSVDPGGPTDTQYF.

This clonotype appeared a few times. The V call is TRBV5-6, the J call TRBJ2-7, with D possibly matching TRBD1 (6 bases). The CDR3 sequence is 12 residues long. Germline lookup yields CDR1 SGHDT and CDR2 YYEEEE. V lost 2 bases and J lost 7, with 10 bases in between. The CDR3 loop reads CASSFTGREQYF. The CDR3 DNA reads TGTGCCAGCAGCTTTACAGGGCGGGAGCAGTACTTC.

This clonotype was detected many times. The rearrangement links TRBV12-3 or TRBV12-4 to TRBJ2-2, with D unresolved. This CDR3 is 14 amino acids long. The V gene lost 5 bases and the J gene lost 2 bases, with 9 bases spanning the gap. CDR3 residues: CASSPTSNTGELFF. The CDR3 DNA is TGTGCCAGCAGTCCCACTTCCAACACCGGGGAGCTGTTTTTT.

This clonotype was picked up many times. This chain uses TRBV30 with TRBJ2-5; D gene unclear. CDR1 is GTSNPN, CDR2 SVGIG, per germline (reference sequence). V was clipped by 0 bases and J by 2 bases, with 10 bases between them. The CDR3 is 14 residues long. The CDR3: CAWSVKLTQETQYF. The CDR3 nucleotides read TGTGCCTGGAGTGTAAAACTGACACAAGAGACCCAGTACTTC.

In this sample, this clonotype turned up many times. The chain combines TRBV27 with TRBJ2-7, with TRBD1 matching over 7 bases. There are 17 residues in the CDR3. The trim removed 5 bases at V and 4 bases at J, leaving 17 bases unmatched. Looked up from germline, CDR1 is MNHEY and CDR2 is SMNVEV (reference sequence). The CDR3 DNA follows: TGTGCCAGCAGTCCATTCCTTAGACAGGGCACACCTTACGAGCAGTACTTC. This encodes CASSPFLRQGTPYEQYF.

The V and J genes are TRBV11-2 and TRBJ2-3; D is undetermined. V lost 5 bases, J lost 5 bases, and 8 bases lay in between. This CDR3 is 12 amino acids long. The germline V gene encodes CDR1 SGHAT and CDR2 FQNNGV. Here the CDR3 reads CASSPGVDTQYF. The CDR3 DNA sequence: TGTGCCAGCAGCCCAGGAGTAGATACGCAGTATTTT.

In its sample, this clonotype was seen a few times. The chain's CDR3 is CAWSVGDRRDGYTF. CDR3 DNA sequence: TGTGCCTGGAGTGTAGGTGATCGGAGGGATGGCTACACCTTC. The chain is built from TRBV30 and TRBJ1-2, with no clear D. Germline V CDR1 and CDR2: GTSNPN, SVGIG (reference sequence). This CDR3 region has 14 residues. V gave up 0 bases and J gave up 6 bases, with 14 bases separating them. Drawing the rest from reference TRBV30 and TRBJ1-2, the complete variable domain is SQTIHQWPATLVQPVGSPLSLECTVEGTSNPNLYWYRQAAGRGLQLLFYSVGIGQISSEVPQNLSASRPQDRQFILSSKKLLLSDSGFYLCAWSVGDRRDGYTFGSGTRLTVV.

In its sample, this clonotype was seen many times. The J gene is TRBJ2-7, the V gene TRBV7-6; the match to TRBD2 covers 8 bases. This CDR3 contains 14 residues. Trimming removed 5 bases from V and 5 bases from J; junction bases left unmatched: 8. CDR1 and CDR2 from the germline V gene are SGHVS and FNYEAQ. The DNA for the CDR3 is TGTGCCAGCAGCCCCGAGCGGGAGAGGGACGAGCAGTACTTC. Translating gives CASSPERERDEQYF.

As DNA, the CDR3 is TGTGCCACCAGCAGAGATACCTCCGGCAGCAATCAGCCCCAGCATTTT. It encodes CATSRDTSGSNQPQHF. This rearrangement joins TRBV15 to TRBJ1-5; no firm D call. The CDR3 totals 16 residues. Germline lookup yields CDR1 LNHNV and CDR2 YYDKDF (reference sequence). The V and J ends lost 0 bases and 1 base respectively, with 10 bases between them.

The sample holds many counts of this clonotype. V gene TRBV2 combines with J gene TRBJ2-1; D is ambiguous. The CDR3 is 12 residues long. V was cut by 3 bases and J by 15 bases, with 15 bases left in between. The germline V gene has CDR1 SNHLY and CDR2 FYNNEI. The chain's CDR3 is CASSELVVSPFF. CDR3 DNA: TGTGCCAGCAGTGAGTTGGTCGTGAGTCCGTTCTTC. Drawing the rest from reference TRBV2 and TRBJ2-1, the complete variable domain is EPEVTQTPSHQVTQMGQEVILRCVPISNHLYFYWYRQILGQKVEFLVSFYNNEISEKSEIFDDQFSVERPDGSNFTLKIRSTKLEDSAMYFCASSELVVSPFFGPGTRLTVL.

This clonotype occurred a few times. The V call is TRBV10-3, the J call TRBJ2-7, with 7 bases lining up with TRBD2. The CDR3 spans 13 residues. Germline values: CDR1 ENHRY, CDR2 SYGVKD. V gave up 6 bases and J gave up 4 bases; unmatched junction bases: 6. The CDR3 bases are TGTGCCATCAGCAAGCGGGATAGTTACGAGCAGTACTTC. It yields the protein CAISKRDSYEQYF.

This clonotype was seen repeatedly, ten times or more. The chain carries TRBV11-2 and TRBJ2-5; TRBD2 aligns across 12 bases. CDR3 length equals 19 residues. V lost 5 bases and J lost 5; bases outside the gene matches: 18. CDR1 is SGHAT and CDR2 is FQNNGV in the germline V gene. The CDR3, as DNA: TGTGCCAGCAGCCCTCTAGCGGGAGGGGGGCGAAGGCTTCGGGAGACCCAGTACTTC. Its translation: CASSPLAGGGRRLRETQYF.

This clonotype was picked up many times. This rearrangement joins TRBV5-1 to TRBJ2-3; a weak D match, TRBD2 (6 bases). The CDR3 spans 15 residues. Trimming pared 7 bases from V and 2 bases from J, leaving 17 bases between. The germline V gene has CDR1 SGHRS and CDR2 YFSETQ. The chain's CDR3 is CASDLGRDDTDTQYF. In DNA form, the CDR3 reads TGCGCCAGCGACTTGGGGCGGGACGACACAGATACGCAGTATTTT.

In regard to this clonotype: One base away lies a much larger clone, so this may be a sequencing read error. The gene calls are TRBV3-1 and TRBJ2-3; 8 bases fit TRBD2. The CDR3 runs to 16 residues. Germline V gene sequence: CDR1 LGHDT, CDR2 YNNKEL (reference sequence). V trimming: 4 bases; J trimming: 5 bases; junction bases outside the gene matches: 11. CDR3 protein: CASSLGTRGSGDTQYF. CDR3 nucleotides: TGTGCCAGCAGCCTCGGGACTAGAGGTTCGGGAGATACGCAGTATTTT.

This clonotype was counted a few times. The V gene is TRBV13, the J gene TRBJ2-7, with 8 positions matching TRBD1. Trimming cost V 3 bases and J 5 bases; bases outside gene matches: 9. The CDR3 contains 15 residues. CDR1 and CDR2 from the germline V gene are PRHDT and FYEKMQ (reference sequence). CDR3 sequence (DNA): TGTGCCAGCAGCTTCCGGGACAGGAGAAGGAACGAGCAGTACTTC. Amino acid sequence: CASSFRDRRRNEQYF.

This clonotype has a count of ten or more. The rearrangement joins TRBV6-1 to TRBJ2-1; D gene ambiguous. The CDR3 loop spans 15 amino acids. Germline V CDR1 and CDR2: MNHNS, SASEGT. The V gene lost 6 bases and the J gene lost 0 bases, with 12 bases spanning the gap. The CDR3 sequence is CASSPRPLSYNEQFF. In nucleotides, the CDR3 is TGTGCCAGCAGCCCGAGACCTCTCTCCTACAATGAGCAGTTCTTC.

This clonotype was picked up many times. The chain joins TRBV20-1 to TRBJ2-7; 12 nucleotides agree with TRBD1. Germline trimming cut 2 bases from V and 6 bases from J; bases unmatched to any gene: 14. The CDR3 has 17 residues. Looked up from germline, CDR1 is DFQATT and CDR2 is SNEGSKA (reference sequence). CDR3 sequence reads: CSARLNRPGQGALEQYF. In DNA, the CDR3 is TGCAGTGCTAGACTAAACCGACCGGGACAGGGGGCGCTCGAGCAGTACTTC.

This clonotype was found many times. The gene calls are TRBV28 and TRBJ2-7, with unresolved D. Germline-derived CDR1 and CDR2 are MDHEN and SYDVKM. This CDR3 is built from 14 residues. V gave up 6 bases and J gave up 2 bases, with 14 bases separating them. The CDR3 DNA reads as TGTGCCAGCAGGAAAAGGAGTGCGACCTACGAGCAGTACTTC. Protein: CASRKRSATYEQYF.

This clonotype was picked up a small number of times. The chain carries TRBV7-9 and TRBJ2-1, with 11 bases fitting TRBD2. CDR1 and CDR2 (germline): SEHNR, FQNEAQ (reference sequence). The junction had 11 bases not matched to a gene; V was cut back by 6 bases and J by 4 bases. This CDR3 comprises 17 residues. In nucleotides, the CDR3 is TGTGCCAGCAGTTCTACAGCCGGGACTAGCGGTTACAATGAGCAGTTCTTC. Protein sequence: CASSSTAGTSGYNEQFF.

This clonotype was recorded many times. This chain links TRBV9 with TRBJ2-5; D is possibly TRBD2 (5 bases). The CDR3 runs to 14 residues. Germline-derived CDR1 and CDR2 are SGDLS and YYNGEE. Trimming took off 0 bases at V and 1 base at J, with 7 bases between the two ends. The CDR3 DNA is TGTGCCAGCAGCGTAGCGGGGATCCAAGAGACCCAGTACTTC. It encodes CASSVAGIQETQYF.

This chain connects TRBV2 to TRBJ1-4, with D possibly being TRBD1 (6 bases). V was clipped by 0 bases and J by 8 bases, with 13 bases between them. Germline loops: CDR1 SNHLY, CDR2 FYNNEI. The length of the CDR3 is 15 residues. CDR3 sequence reads: CASSEASRGGEKLFF. In DNA, the CDR3 is TGTGCCAGCAGTGAAGCTAGCCGAGGGGGAGAAAAACTGTTTTTT.

This clonotype was counted only a few times. The chain couples TRBV5-4 to TRBJ2-7; TRBD1 agrees at 10 bases. Unmatched junction bases numbered 4, after V lost 5 bases and J lost 2 bases. The CDR3 runs 14 residues. The germline V gene has CDR1 SGHNT and CDR2 YYREEE (reference sequence). The CDR3 region is CASRGDRGPYEQYF. CDR3 sequence (DNA): TGTGCCAGCAGGGGAGACAGGGGGCCCTACGAGCAGTACTTC.

There are many counts of this clonotype. This sequence joins TRBV7-8 and TRBJ2-7; 12 nucleotides match TRBD1. Trimming cost V 6 bases and J 6 bases; bases outside gene matches: 12. CDR1 and CDR2 (germline): SGHVS, FQNEAQ. The CDR3 length is 16 residues. CDR3 in amino acids: CASRPNRDRGLGEQYF. CDR3 sequence (DNA): TGTGCCAGCAGACCAAACCGGGACAGGGGGCTGGGCGAGCAGTACTTC. The whole variable domain, filled in from reference TRBV7-8 and TRBJ2-7, reads GAGVSQSPRYKVAKRGQDVALRCDPISGHVSLFWYQQALGQGPEFLTYFQNEAQLDKSGLPSDRFFAERPEGSVSTLKIQRTQQEDSAVYLCASRPNRDRGLGEQYFGPGTRLTVT.